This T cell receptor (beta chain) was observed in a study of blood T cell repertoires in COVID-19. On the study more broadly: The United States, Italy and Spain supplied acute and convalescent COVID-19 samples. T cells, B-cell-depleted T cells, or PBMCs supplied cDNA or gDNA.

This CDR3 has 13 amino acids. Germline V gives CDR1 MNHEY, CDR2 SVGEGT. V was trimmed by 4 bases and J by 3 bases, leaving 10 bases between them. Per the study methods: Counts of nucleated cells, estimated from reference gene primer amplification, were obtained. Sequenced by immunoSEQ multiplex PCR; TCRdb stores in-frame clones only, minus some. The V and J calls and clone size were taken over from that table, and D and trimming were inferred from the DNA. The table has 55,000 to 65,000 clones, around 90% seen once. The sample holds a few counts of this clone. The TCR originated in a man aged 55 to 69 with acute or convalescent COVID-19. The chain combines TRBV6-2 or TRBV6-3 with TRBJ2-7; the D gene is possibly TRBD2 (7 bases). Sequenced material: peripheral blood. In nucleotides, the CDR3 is TGTGCCAGCAGTTCTAGGGGGGGCTACGAGCAGTACTTC. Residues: CASSSRGGYEQYF.